One and the same sample provided the 16 T cell receptor beta chains below, sequenced in a study of T-cell memory formation after mild COVID-19. TCRdb re-derived calls from the 5' RACE reads in MiXCR, one entry per CDR3 protein. The sample records about 360,000 distinct CDR3 sequences, 13% to 15% being singletons. Sequenced sample: PBMCs or a T cell subset sorted from them (not recorded which). The receptors originated from a man younger than 30 who had mild COVID-19 (a few samples of this study predate the infection). Cell type and time point are not known.

The chain carries TRBV2 and TRBJ1-1; no definite D call. Germline CDR1 and CDR2: SNHLY and FYNNEI. V lost 5 bases and J 4 bases, leaving 8 bases between the germline ends. The CDR3 is made up of 12 amino acids. This chain's CDR3 is CASSRAFTEAFF. The CDR3 DNA reads as TGTGCCAGCAGTCGGGCTTTCACTGAAGCTTTCTTT.

This clonotype was counted between two and nine times. The J gene is TRBJ1-3, the V gene TRBV10-3; 7 nucleotides match TRBD1. V was pared by 5 bases and J by 0 bases, with 4 bases of the junction left unmatched. Germline V gene lookup returns CDR1 ENHRY and CDR2 SYGVKD. The CDR3 totals 15 residues. The CDR3 sequence: CAISTRQGSGNTIYF. DNA of the CDR3: TGTGCCATCAGTACGCGACAGGGCTCTGGAAACACCATATATTTT.

The V gene is TRBV30, the J gene TRBJ1-2, with 8 bases that match TRBD1. The CDR3 is 16 residues long. From germline, CDR1 is GTSNPN and CDR2 SVGIG (reference sequence). The V gene end was trimmed by 4 bases and the J gene end by 0 bases; junction bases not matched to a gene: 10. CDR3 sequence reads: CAWIRRQGSANYGYTF. The CDR3, as DNA: TGTGCCTGGATCCGAAGACAGGGGAGCGCTAACTATGGCTACACCTTC.

The rearrangement uses TRBV7-9 and TRBJ1-4, with 7 bases lining up with TRBD1. V lost 5 bases, J lost 3 bases, and 12 bases stayed unmatched. CDR1 is SEHNR, CDR2 FQNEAQ, per germline (reference sequence). The CDR3 length is 17 residues. The chain's CDR3 is CASSLTGSGSANEKLFF. CDR3 in DNA: TGTGCCAGCAGCCTGACAGGGAGCGGGTCTGCTAATGAAAAACTGTTTTTT.

A few counts support this clonotype. The CDR3 region is CASEGPPGLQSTDTQYF. The CDR3 bases are TGTGCCAGCGAGGGACCTCCGGGACTCCAAAGCACAGATACGCAGTATTTT. The V call is TRBV7-9, the J call TRBJ2-3; possibly TRBD2 for D (6 bases). The CDR3 contains 17 residues. Trimming cost V 8 bases and J 0 bases, with 21 bases left between them. Germline V gene lookup returns CDR1 SEHNR and CDR2 FQNEAQ (reference sequence).

Only a few counts were recorded for this clonotype. The V and J genes are TRBV29-1 and TRBJ2-3; D is unclear. Deletions cut 7 bases from V and 1 base from J, with 15 bases between. The CDR3 is 14 amino acids. Germline loops: CDR1 SQVTM, CDR2 ANQGSEA. CDR3 bases: TGCAGCGCCGGCCTGTCTAGGGGCACAGATACGCAGTATTTT. This translates into CSAGLSRGTDTQYF.

In its sample, this clonotype was seen a few times. V and J are TRBV5-1 and TRBJ1-3, with TRBD1 as a possible D gene (5 bases). CDR1 and CDR2 from the germline V gene are SGHRS and YFSETQ. The germline V and J ends were trimmed by 4 bases and 0 bases, with 11 bases remaining between them. This CDR3 spans 15 amino acids. Written as DNA, the CDR3 is TGCGCCAGCAGCCGGGAAGACAGCTCTGGAAACACCATATATTTT. Translated: CASSREDSSGNTIYF. Drawing the rest from reference TRBV5-1 and TRBJ1-3, the complete variable domain is KAGVTQTPRYLIKTRGQQVTLSCSPISGHRSVSWYQQTPGQGLQFLFEYFSETQRNKGNFPGRFSGRQFSNSRSEMNVSTLELGDSALYLCASSREDSSGNTIYFGEGSWLTVV.

This clonotype was counted a few times. The CDR3 DNA follows: TGTGCCAGCAGCTCGAGCGGGGGCCGGGATACGCAGTATTTT. It specifies CASSSSGGRDTQYF. The chain links TRBV7-2 to TRBJ2-3, with 8 bases lining up with TRBD2. This CDR3 is built from 14 residues. V trimming: 4 bases; J trimming: 6 bases; junction bases outside the gene matches: 6. In germline, CDR1 is SGHTA, CDR2 FQGNSA.

This clonotype was seen repeatedly, ten times or more. V gene TRBV29-1 combines with J gene TRBJ2-1; TRBD1 matches 7 bases. The CDR3 is made up of 14 amino acids. J gave up 7 bases and V 6 bases, and 12 bases lay outside the gene matches. The germline CDR1 and CDR2 sequences are SQVTM and ANQGSEA. DNA for the CDR3: TGCAGCGTACTACAGGGGATCCTAGGGAATGAGCAGTTCTTC. Translation gives CSVLQGILGNEQFF.

This clonotype was seen a handful of times. This chain connects TRBV15 to TRBJ2-3; no clear D gene. V dropped 1 base and J dropped 0 bases, with 5 bases sitting between them. This CDR3 has 14 residues. Germline V gene lookup returns CDR1 LNHNV and CDR2 YYDKDF (reference sequence). CDR3 sequence: CATSRAGSTDTQYF. CDR3 in DNA: TGTGCCACCAGCAGAGCCGGAAGCACAGATACGCAGTATTTT.

This clonotype was counted many times. The gene calls are TRBV5-1 and TRBJ2-5; the match to TRBD1 covers 8 bases. Germline lookup yields CDR1 SGHRS and CDR2 YFSETQ. The CDR3 runs 15 residues. With V trimmed by 3 bases and J by 6 bases, 10 bases remained unmatched. CDR3: CASSSPQGERKTQYF. In nucleotides, the CDR3 is TGCGCCAGCAGCTCACCACAGGGGGAGAGGAAGACCCAGTACTTC.

This clonotype was observed at least ten times. The chain has TRBV18 and TRBJ2-5; D unresolved. Trimming removed 8 bases at V and 4 bases at J, with 14 bases between. CDR1 and CDR2 from the germline V gene are KGHSH and LQKENI. CDR3 length: 13 residues. The CDR3 DNA reads TGTGCCAGCAGTCCTCCCGGGCGAGAGACCCAGTACTTC. This translates into CASSPPGRETQYF.

This clonotype was seen a few times. The chain joins TRBV5-1 to TRBJ1-1; D is undetermined. Germline V lookup: CDR1 SGHRS, CDR2 YFSETQ. V lost 0 bases and J lost 6, with 9 bases in between. This CDR3 has 13 amino acids. CDR3 amino acids: CASSLEYLSEAFF. The CDR3 DNA is TGCGCCAGCAGCTTGGAATATTTATCTGAAGCTTTCTTT.

This clonotype was picked up a small number of times. Here the CDR3 DNA reads TGTGCCAGCAGTAATCGGGGGCAAGGGAGCGGGGAGCTGTTTTTT. Translating gives CASSNRGQGSGELFF. The chain combines TRBV6-5 with TRBJ2-2; tentatively, D is TRBD1 or TRBD2 (6 bases each). V was clipped by 5 bases and J by 7 bases, with 17 bases between them. This CDR3 is 15 amino acids long. Germline values: CDR1 MNHEY, CDR2 SVGAGI.

This clonotype appeared a few times. J is TRBJ1-5 and V is TRBV4-2; 7 nucleotides agree with TRBD1. The CDR3 is 14 residues long. V shed 6 bases, J shed 5 bases, and the junction held 7 bases outside the gene matches. Germline V lookup: CDR1 LGHNA, CDR2 YNFKEQ. CDR3 bases: TGTGCCAGCAGGAGGGTTCAGGGGGATCAGCCCCAGCATTTT. Translation: CASRRVQGDQPQHF.

The rearrangement links TRBV5-1 to TRBJ2-3, with D hard to call. Germline CDR1 is SGHRS and CDR2 is YFSETQ. The CDR3 spans 14 residues. V dropped 1 base and J dropped 5 bases, with 11 bases sitting between them. Written as DNA, the CDR3 is TGCGCCAGCAGCTTGACGGACCCTCAAGATACGCAGTATTTT. Protein: CASSLTDPQDTQYF.